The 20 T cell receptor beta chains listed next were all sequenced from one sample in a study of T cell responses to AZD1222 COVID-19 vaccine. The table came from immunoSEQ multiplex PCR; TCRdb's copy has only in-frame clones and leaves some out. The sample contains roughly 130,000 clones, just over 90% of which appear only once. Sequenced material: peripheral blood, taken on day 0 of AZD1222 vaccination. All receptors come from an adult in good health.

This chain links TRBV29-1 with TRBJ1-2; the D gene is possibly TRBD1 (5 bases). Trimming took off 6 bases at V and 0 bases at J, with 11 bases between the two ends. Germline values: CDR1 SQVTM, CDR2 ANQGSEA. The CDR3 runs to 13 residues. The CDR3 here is CSVVDTTNYGYTF. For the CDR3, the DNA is TGCAGCGTCGTGGACACCACTAACTATGGCTACACCTTC.

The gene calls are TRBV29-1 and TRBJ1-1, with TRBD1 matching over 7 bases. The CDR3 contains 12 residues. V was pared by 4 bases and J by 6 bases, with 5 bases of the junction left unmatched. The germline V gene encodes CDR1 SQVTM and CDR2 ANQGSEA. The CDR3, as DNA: TGCAGCGTTGGGACAGGTCGATCTGAAGCTTTCTTT. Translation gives CSVGTGRSEAFF.

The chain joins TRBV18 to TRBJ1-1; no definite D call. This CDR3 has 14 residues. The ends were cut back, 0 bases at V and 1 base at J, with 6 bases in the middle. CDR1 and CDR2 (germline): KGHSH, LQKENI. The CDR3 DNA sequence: TGTGCCAGCTCACCACCGGTGGGGAACACTGAAGCTTTCTTT. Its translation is CASSPPVGNTEAFF.

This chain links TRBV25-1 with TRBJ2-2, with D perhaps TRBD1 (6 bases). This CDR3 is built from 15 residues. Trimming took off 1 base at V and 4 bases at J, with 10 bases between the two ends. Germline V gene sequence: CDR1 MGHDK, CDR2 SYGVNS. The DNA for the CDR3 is TGTGCCAGCAGTGAATCAATGGGGGCCACCGGGGAGCTGTTTTTT. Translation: CASSESMGATGELFF. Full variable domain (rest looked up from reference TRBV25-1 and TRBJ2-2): EADIYQTPRYLVIGTGKKITLECSQTMGHDKMYWYQQDPGMELHLIHYSYGVNSTEKGDLSSESTVSRIRTEHFPLTLESARPSHTSQYLCASSESMGATGELFFGEGSRLTVL.

The DNA for the CDR3 is TGCGCCAGCAGTCATGCTGGCCCTAGGGCTAATGGCTACACCTTC. This sequence encodes CASSHAGPRANGYTF. The V and J genes are TRBV23-1 and TRBJ1-2; D gene ambiguous. TRBV23-1 is flagged as an ORF with uncertain function. Deletions cut 3 bases from V and 6 bases from J, with 17 bases between. The CDR3 runs 15 residues.

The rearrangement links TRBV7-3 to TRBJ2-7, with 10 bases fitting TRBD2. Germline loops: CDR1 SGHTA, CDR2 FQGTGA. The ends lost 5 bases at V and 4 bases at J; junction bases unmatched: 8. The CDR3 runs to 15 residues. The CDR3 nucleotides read TGTGCCAGCAGCCTCGGGGCTAGCGGGGGTTACGAGCAGTACTTC. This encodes CASSLGASGGYEQYF.

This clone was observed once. CDR3 loop: CASSLGPYGYTF. In DNA, the CDR3 is TGTGCCAGTAGTTTGGGGCCTTATGGCTACACCTTC. This sequence joins TRBV19 and TRBJ1-2; TRBD1 might be the D (5 bases). The CDR3 covers 12 residues. Trimming cost V 5 bases and J 5 bases, with 9 bases left between them. The germline V gene encodes CDR1 LNHDA and CDR2 SQIVND (reference sequence).

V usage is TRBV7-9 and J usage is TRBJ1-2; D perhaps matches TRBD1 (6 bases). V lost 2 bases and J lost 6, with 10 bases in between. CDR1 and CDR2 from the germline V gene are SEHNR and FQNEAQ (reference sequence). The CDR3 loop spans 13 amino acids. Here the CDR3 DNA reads TGTGCCAGCAGCTTATACAGGGATGATGGCTACACCTTC. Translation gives CASSLYRDDGYTF. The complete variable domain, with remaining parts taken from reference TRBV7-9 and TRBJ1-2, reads DTGVSQNPRHKITKRGQNVTFRCDPISEHNRLYWYRQTLGQGPEFLTYFQNEAQLEKSRLLSDRFSAERPKGSFSTLEIQRTEQGDSAMYLCASSLYRDDGYTFGSGTRLTVV.

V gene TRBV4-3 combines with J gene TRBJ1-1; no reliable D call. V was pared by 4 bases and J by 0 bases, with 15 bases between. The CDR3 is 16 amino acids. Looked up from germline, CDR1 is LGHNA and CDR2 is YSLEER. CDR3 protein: CASSPSEGPVNTEAFF. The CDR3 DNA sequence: TGCGCCAGCAGCCCCTCGGAGGGTCCGGTGAACACTGAAGCTTTCTTT.

The CDR3 nucleotides are TGTGCCAGCAGCTTGGCCGTGAGGGCGAAAGCTTTCTTT. It encodes CASSLAVRAKAFF. The V call is TRBV5-8, the J call TRBJ1-1; D gene ambiguous. Germline CDR1 reads SGHTS; CDR2 reads YDEGEE. Deletions cut 0 bases from V and 9 bases from J, with 12 bases between. The CDR3 contains 13 residues.

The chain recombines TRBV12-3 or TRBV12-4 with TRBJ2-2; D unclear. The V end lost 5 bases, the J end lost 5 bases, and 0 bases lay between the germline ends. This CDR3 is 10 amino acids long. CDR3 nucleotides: TGTGCCAGCAGTACCGGGGAGCTGTTTTTT. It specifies CASSTGELFF.

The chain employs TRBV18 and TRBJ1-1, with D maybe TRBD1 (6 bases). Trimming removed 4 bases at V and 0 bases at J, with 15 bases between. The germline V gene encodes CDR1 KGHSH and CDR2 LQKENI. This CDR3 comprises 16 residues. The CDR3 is CASSLVSQGLNTEAFF. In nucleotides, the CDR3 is TGTGCCAGCTCACTCGTATCACAGGGTCTGAACACTGAAGCTTTCTTT.

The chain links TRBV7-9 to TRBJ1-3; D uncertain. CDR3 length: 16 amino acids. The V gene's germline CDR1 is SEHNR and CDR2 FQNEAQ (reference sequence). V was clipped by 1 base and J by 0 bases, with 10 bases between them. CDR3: CASSLVEDLSGNTIYF. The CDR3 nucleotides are TGTGCCAGCAGCTTAGTGGAGGATCTCTCTGGAAACACCATATATTTT.

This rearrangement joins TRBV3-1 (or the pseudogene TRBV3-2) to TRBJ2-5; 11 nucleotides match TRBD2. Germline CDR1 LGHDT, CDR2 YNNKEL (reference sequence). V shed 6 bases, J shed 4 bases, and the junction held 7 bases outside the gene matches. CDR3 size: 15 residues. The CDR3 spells CASSFSGGAGETQYF. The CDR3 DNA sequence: TGTGCCAGCAGTTTTAGCGGGGGGGCGGGAGAGACCCAGTACTTC.

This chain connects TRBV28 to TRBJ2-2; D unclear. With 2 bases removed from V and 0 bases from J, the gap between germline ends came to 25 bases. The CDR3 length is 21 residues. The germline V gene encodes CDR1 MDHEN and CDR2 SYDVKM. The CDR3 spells CASSLGRVSMENNANTGELFF. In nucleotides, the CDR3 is TGTGCCAGCAGTTTAGGTAGGGTTTCCATGGAAAATAACGCGAACACCGGGGAGCTGTTTTTT. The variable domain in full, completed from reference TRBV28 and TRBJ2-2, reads DVKVTQSSRYLVKRTGEKVFLECVQDMDHENMFWYRQDPGLGLRLIYFSYDVKMKEKGDIPEGYSVSREKKERFSLILESASTNQTSMYLCASSLGRVSMENNANTGELFFGEGSRLTVL.

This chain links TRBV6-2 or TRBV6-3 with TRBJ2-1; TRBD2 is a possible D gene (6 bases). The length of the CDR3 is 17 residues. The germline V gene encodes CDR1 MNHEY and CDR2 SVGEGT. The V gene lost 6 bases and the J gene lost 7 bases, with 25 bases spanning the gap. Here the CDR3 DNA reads TGTGCCAGCAGCTCCCCTGGGATAGGCGGGGCAATAAATGAGCAGTTCTTC. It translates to CASSSPGIGGAINEQFF.

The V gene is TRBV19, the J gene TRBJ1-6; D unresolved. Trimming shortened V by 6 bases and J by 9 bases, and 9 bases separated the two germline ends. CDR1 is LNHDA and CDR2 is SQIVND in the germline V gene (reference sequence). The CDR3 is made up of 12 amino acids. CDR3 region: CASSTPTSPLHF. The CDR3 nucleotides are TGTGCCAGTAGCACCCCTACTTCACCCCTCCACTTT.

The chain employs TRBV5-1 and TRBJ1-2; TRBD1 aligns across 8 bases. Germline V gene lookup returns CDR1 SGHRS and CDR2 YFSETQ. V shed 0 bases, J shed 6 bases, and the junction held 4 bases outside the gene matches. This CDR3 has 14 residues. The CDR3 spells CASSLGQGADGYTF. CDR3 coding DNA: TGCGCCAGCAGCTTGGGGCAGGGGGCAGATGGCTACACCTTC.

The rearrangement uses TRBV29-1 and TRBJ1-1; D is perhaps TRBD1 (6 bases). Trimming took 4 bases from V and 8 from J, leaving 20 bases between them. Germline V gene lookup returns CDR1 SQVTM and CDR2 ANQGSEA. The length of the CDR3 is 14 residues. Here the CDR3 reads CSVGRQAPKTEAFF. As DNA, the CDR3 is TGCAGCGTTGGTCGACAGGCCCCCAAAACGGAAGCTTTCTTT.

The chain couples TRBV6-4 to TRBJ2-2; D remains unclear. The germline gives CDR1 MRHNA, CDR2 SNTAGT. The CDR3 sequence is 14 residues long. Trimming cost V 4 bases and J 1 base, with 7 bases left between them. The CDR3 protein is CASSASRNTGELFF. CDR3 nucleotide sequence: TGTGCCAGCAGTGCATCCAGGAACACCGGGGAGCTGTTTTTT.